These T cell receptor beta chains were read from a single sample in a study of cytotoxic CD8 clonotypes in ibrutinib-treated CLL. The protocol was immunoSEQ multiplex PCR, while the TCRdb copy is restricted to in-frame clones and leaves out a portion. The sample includes 150,000 or so clones, 80% of them seen just once. Sequences were derived from PBMCs, sampled after 36 months of ibrutinib treatment. The receptor set was obtained from a human donor with chronic lymphocytic leukemia. Both conserved end residues are part of each CDR3. The order of the fields is V gene, D gene, clone size, J gene, CDR3 protein, CDR3 DNA. A D gene is named only where the DNA matches it firmly. Expanded clones get a size class; other rows say once, few or many, or leave the size out.

TRBV9	TRBD1	.	TRBJ2-5	CASSPGQGVQTQYF	TGTGCCAGCAGCCCGGGACAGGGGGTACAGACCCAGTACTTC
TRBV6-5	.	.	TRBJ2-2	CASSMANTGELFF	TGTGCCAGCAGCATGGCTAACACCGGGGAGCTGTTTTTT
TRBV7-9	TRBD1	.	TRBJ1-2	CASSIGTGEHTF	TGTGCCAGCAGCATTGGGACAGGGGAGCACACCTTC
TRBV7-2	TRBD1	.	TRBJ2-7	CASSPWTGLTYEQYF	TGTGCCAGCAGCCCCTGGACAGGGCTTACCTACGAGCAGTACTTC
TRBV30	TRBD1	.	TRBJ2-3	CAWSWTGSTDTQYF	TGTGCCTGGAGCTGGACAGGGAGCACAGATACGCAGTATTTT
TRBV2	TRBD2	once	TRBJ2-7	CASSVLAGDEQYF	TGTGCCAGCAGTGTCCTAGCGGGAGACGAGCAGTACTTC
TRBV5-1	.	once	TRBJ2-3	CASSLGVAALITDTQYF	TGCGCCAGCAGCTTGGGGGTGGCGGCCCTTATTACAGATACGCAGTATTTT
TRBV6-9	.	.	TRBJ2-5	CPPLLTFQETQYF	TGTCCGCCTCTCCTTACGTTCCAAGAGACCCAGTACTTC
TRBV6-5	.	.	TRBJ2-7	CASSPQPTVPYEQYF	TGTGCCAGCAGTCCTCAACCGACAGTCCCCTACGAGCAGTACTTC
TRBV9	.	few	TRBJ2-2	CASSPTGGVDTGELFF	TGTGCCAGCAGCCCCACTGGGGGAGTTGACACCGGGGAGCTGTTTTTT
TRBV2	TRBD1	.	TRBJ2-7	CASGEGQGNGEQYF	TGTGCCAGCGGGGAGGGACAGGGGAATGGCGAGCAGTACTTC
TRBV6-6	.	.	TRBJ1-1	CASSFGGVEAFF	TGTGCCAGCAGTTTTGGGGGGGTTGAAGCTTTCTTT
TRBV5-5	.	.	TRBJ1-2	CASTVGLSLYGYTF	TGTGCCAGCACCGTGGGCCTCTCTCTTTATGGCTACACCTTC
TRBV30	TRBD2	.	TRBJ2-7	CAGNPSGDSSYEQYF	TGTGCCGGAAATCCTAGCGGGGATAGCTCCTACGAGCAGTACTTC
TRBV6-6	.	.	TRBJ2-7	CASSWGWASNEQYF	TGTGCCAGCAGCTGGGGCTGGGCTAGCAACGAGCAGTACTTC
TRBV4-1	TRBD2	.	TRBJ2-7	CASSQGDSGSSYEQYF	TGCGCCAGCAGCCAAGGAGATAGCGGGAGCTCCTACGAGCAGTACTTC
TRBV10-3	.	.	TRBJ2-1	CAISESMANEQFF	TGTGCCATCAGTGAGTCGATGGCGAATGAGCAGTTCTTC
TRBV21-1	.	.	TRBJ2-7	CASSKGSTDRDRGRRDEQYF	TGTGCCAGCAGCAAAGGGTCAACCGACCGGGACAGGGGGCGGAGGGACGAGCAGTACTTC
TRBV7-9	.	.	TRBJ2-7	CASSLESGPSYEQYF	TGTGCCAGCAGCTTAGAGAGTGGGCCCTCCTACGAGCAGTACTTC
TRBV5-8	.	.	TRBJ2-7	CASSLSLQGGSYEQYF	TGTGCCAGCAGCTTGAGCTTACAAGGGGGATCCTACGAGCAGTACTTC
TRBV19	TRBD1	few	TRBJ1-2	CASIRGTGSGYTF	TGTGCCAGTATTCGCGGGACAGGCAGTGGCTACACCTTC
TRBV5-1	TRBD2	.	TRBJ2-1	CASSSSGGPIEQFF	TGCGCCAGCAGCTCTTCGGGGGGGCCGATTGAGCAGTTCTTC
TRBV28	.	.	TRBJ1-5	CASQQGGNQPQHF	TGTGCCAGCCAACAGGGCGGCAATCAGCCCCAGCATTTT
TRBV6-6	TRBD1	.	TRBJ1-5	CASSGTGMNGNQPQHF	TGTGCCAGCAGTGGGACAGGGATGAATGGGAATCAGCCCCAGCATTTT
TRBV29-1	TRBD1	.	TRBJ2-7	CSVPGTGGYEQYF	TGCAGCGTGCCGGGGACAGGGGGCTACGAGCAGTACTTC
TRBV27	.	.	TRBJ2-2	CASSYVGVTGELFF	TGTGCCAGCAGTTACGTGGGGGTGACCGGGGAGCTGTTTTTT
TRBV27	.	.	TRBJ1-2	CASSLSPGYGYTF	TGTGCCAGCAGTTTATCCCCCGGCTATGGCTACACCTTC
TRBV10-2	.	.	TRBJ2-7	CASSEPPYEQYF	TGCGCCAGCAGTGAGCCTCCTTACGAGCAGTACTTC
TRBV5-6	.	.	TRBJ2-5	CASSSRGTQYF	TGTGCCAGCAGCTCGAGGGGGACCCAGTACTTC
TRBV5-1	.	.	TRBJ2-7	CASSLRLSYEQYF	TGCGCCAGCAGCTTGAGGCTTAGTTACGAGCAGTACTTC
TRBV27	TRBD1	.	TRBJ1-2	CASSLRDRGGYTF	TGTGCCAGCAGTTTACGGGACAGGGGTGGCTACACCTTC